This T cell receptor (beta chain) stems from a study of T cells after posttransplantation cyclophosphamide. Cyclophosphamide on days +3 and +4 followed busulfan-fludarabine conditioning and a marrow graft. CDR3 size: 16 residues. V shed 3 bases and J shed 6 bases, with 19 bases lying between them. From germline, CDR1 is SGHRS and CDR2 YFSETQ. This clone was seen repeatedly, ten times or more. TCRdb's table, derived via immunoSEQ multiplex PCR, lists solely in-frame clones and lacks some. This sample has about 14,000 clones and no singletons, with more than 20% in the ten largest. Source: PBMCs, taken 1162 days after allogeneic stem cell transplant with posttransplant cyclophosphamide. This receptor was obtained from a female patient in her 40s who received an allogeneic stem cell transplant from a related donor, was CMV-positive, and had no GVHD. Some T cells could come from the graft donor. The chain uses TRBV5-1 and TRBJ1-5; weak D call: TRBD1 (6 bases). CDR3 protein: CASSSRSQGRSQPQHF. In nucleotides, the CDR3 is TGCGCCAGCAGCTCCCGCAGCCAGGGGAGAAGTCAGCCCCAGCATTTT.